The source of this T cell receptor (beta chain) is a study of T cell changes during pregnancy in multiple sclerosis. The CDR3 is 10 residues long. Germline V lookup: CDR1 MNHNS, CDR2 SASEGT. Only in-frame clones appear in the TCRdb table, and some are missing; sequencing was by immunoSEQ multiplex PCR. Of fewer than 150,000 clones in the sample, about 96% are singletons; the top ten hold less than 0.55%. The material sequenced was peripheral blood, taken after pregnancy. The TCR originated in a female donor with multiple sclerosis, enrolled in a pregnancy study. The chain is built from TRBV6-1 and TRBJ1-1; TRBD1 agrees at 7 bases. Here the CDR3 DNA reads TGTGTCAGTCAGGGGGGCTCAGCTTTCTTT. Protein: CVSQGGSAFF.